This T cell receptor (beta chain) emerged from a study of blood T cells in healthy people across ages. Regarding the study as a whole: Measured against age, TCR beta diversity per million T cells decreased in a roughly linear manner.

Turning to this clonotype: The antigen remains unidentified.

In each sample, at least 6 million PBMCs were isolated. The CDR3 extends over 16 amino acids. Germline V gives CDR1 KGHSH, CDR2 LQKENI. V was cut by 2 bases and J by 1 base, with 11 bases left in between. It was with a sample-barcoded 5' primer and a J-beta primer mix that a second PCR of roughly 7 to 11 cycles was run. All cDNA molecules were each tagged by a template-switch adaptor with 12 random nucleotides. Sequencing of every sample gave 2.5 million or more CDR3-containing paired-end reads. MiXCR, applied by TCRdb to the 5' RACE reads, yields one record per CDR3 protein. This sample has fewer than 900,000 distinct CDR3 sequences; 36% occur once, and the top ten carry 10% to 15%.

The genes are TRBV18 and TRBJ2-2; D remains ambiguous. This sequence originates from a man aged 18 to 29 in good health. Source material: blood. The CDR3 is CASSPRTAMNTGELFF. CDR3 DNA: TGTGCCAGCTCACCAAGGACGGCGATGAACACCGGGGAGCTGTTTTTT.